This is a list of T cell receptor beta chains from one sample in a study of cytomegalovirus exposure and HLA in healthy donors. TCRdb's table, derived via immunoSEQ multiplex PCR, lists solely in-frame clones and lacks some. The table records almost 200,000 clones, 70% to 80% of them present only once. Sequenced: PBMCs. The source of these receptors is a male donor in good health and CMV-seropositive. CDR3s include the opening cysteine and the closing phenylalanine or tryptophan. A D gene is named only where the DNA matches it firmly. Not every row has a clone size; where given, it reads once, few, many or a size class.

j_call v_call clone_size d_call cdr3_nt cdr3_aa
TRBJ2-5 TRBV6-1 - TRBD1 TGTGCCAGCAGTGCGTGGACAGGGGAACTAGAGACCCAGTACTTC CASSAWTGELETQYF
TRBJ2-7 TRBV6-5 - TRBD2 TGTGCCAGCAGCCGGGGGGTCTCCTACGAGCAGTACTTC CASSRGVSYEQYF
TRBJ1-1 TRBV18 few - TGTGCCAGCTCCAGGGACACCTTGAACACTGAAGCTTTCTTT CASSRDTLNTEAFF
TRBJ1-4 TRBV7-8 few - TGTGCCAGCAGCTTGAGTTTAGAAAAACTGTTTTTT CASSLSLEKLFF
TRBJ2-3 TRBV2 - - TGTGCCACTGCGAGGGCTTCAGATACGCAGTATTTT CATARASDTQYF
TRBJ2-1 TRBV7-2 - TRBD2 TGTGCCAGCAGCGCAACCGGGACTAGCGGCCACAATGAGCAGTTCTTC CASSATGTSGHNEQFF
TRBJ1-2 TRBV6-5 - TRBD1 TGTGCCAGCAGTGGACCAGGGGGAAAGGGCTACACCTTC CASSGPGGKGYTF
TRBJ1-4 TRBV16 - TRBD1 TGTGCCAGCAGCCTCGTCGACAGGGCTGGCCTTTTT CASSLVDRAGLF
TRBJ2-4 TRBV28 once TRBD1 TGTGCCAGCAAGGGCCAGGGGGTCCATCTAGCCAAAAACATTCAGTACTTC CASKGQGVHLAKNIQYF
TRBJ2-7 TRBV27 - TRBD2 TGTGCCAGCAGAAGGACTAGCGGTATTAACGAGCAGTACTTC CASRRTSGINEQYF
TRBJ2-3 TRBV11-2 - - TGTGCCAGCAGCTTATTAGCGGATACGCAGTATTTT CASSLLADTQYF
TRBJ1-5 TRBV27 - - TGTGCCAGCAGTTTTCGGGTGAGCAATCAGCCCCAGCATTTT CASSFRVSNQPQHF
TRBJ2-5 TRBV19 - TRBD1 TGTGCCAGTAGCGGACAGGGGATACAGACCCAGTACTTC CASSGQGIQTQYF
TRBJ1-1 TRBV6-5 - TRBD1 TGTGCCAGCAGGAGGGGGCCCGGCACTGAAGCTTTCTTT CASRRGPGTEAFF
TRBJ2-3 TRBV9 - - TGTGCCAGCAGCGTAGCCCGAGCGTCGGATACGCAGTATTTT CASSVARASDTQYF
TRBJ2-7 TRBV4-2 - TRBD1 TGTGCCAGCAAAGGACAGGATACCTACGAGCAGTACTTC CASKGQDTYEQYF
TRBJ2-5 TRBV5-1 - TRBD2 TGCGCCAGCAGCTTGGGGCTAGCGGGGGGACAAGAGACCCAGTACTTC CASSLGLAGGQETQYF
TRBJ2-3 TRBV30 - TRBD2 TGTGCCTCCAGACTAGCGGGAGGTTGGACAGATACGCAGTATTTT CASRLAGGWTDTQYF
TRBJ2-7 TRBV7-6 - TRBD2 TGTGCCAGCAGGGGACTAGCGGGAGCCTACGAGCAGTACTTC CASRGLAGAYEQYF
TRBJ1-4 TRBV7-9 few - TGTGCCAGCAGCTTAGATCCGGTTTTGAATGAAAAACTGTTTTTT CASSLDPVLNEKLFF
TRBJ2-5 TRBV29-1 - TRBD1 TGCAGCGTTGAAGAGACAGGGGGATTCGTACAAGAGACCCAGTACTTC CSVEETGGFVQETQYF
TRBJ2-3 TRBV7-9 once - TGTGCCAGCAGCTCGGAGGGTGTAGCAGATACGCAGTATTTT CASSSEGVADTQYF
TRBJ1-1 TRBV11-3 - - TGTGCCAGCAGCTTATTAACAGACACTGAAGCTTTCTTT CASSLLTDTEAFF
TRBJ1-2 TRBV7-9 - - TGTGCCAGCAGTCGACCCCAAGACACCTTCTATGGCTACACCTTC CASSRPQDTFYGYTF
TRBJ2-5 TRBV7-2 - TRBD2 TGTGCCAGCAGCACACGACTAGCGGGAGCAGAGACCCAGTACTTC CASSTRLAGAETQYF
TRBJ2-4 TRBV30 - TRBD2 TGTGCCTGGAGGCTAGCGGGAGGGACAATTCAGTACTTC CAWRLAGGTIQYF
TRBJ1-1 TRBV11-3 - TRBD1 TGTGCCAGCAGCTCCGACAGGGGGGGGCGGACTGAAGCTTTCTTT CASSSDRGGRTEAFF
TRBJ2-7 TRBV19 once - TGTGCCAGTAGTATAGATTCATTGCAGAAGCAGTACTTC CASSIDSLQKQYF
TRBJ1-2 TRBV27 few - TGTGCCAGCAGCCTTACAGGGTTTAGGTATGGCTACACCTTC CASSLTGFRYGYTF
TRBJ2-7 TRBV2 once TRBD2 TGTGCCAGCAGTGACCCAAGTCGGGCGGGAGCCGCAAGTCCGTACTTC CASSDPSRAGAASPYF
TRBJ2-2 TRBV19 - TRBD2 TGTGCCAGCGGGGTGGGGACTAGCGGGTTTATATTTCGTACCGGGGAGCTGTTTTTT CASGVGTSGFIFRTGELFF
TRBJ2-1 TRBV4-3 - TRBD1 TGCGCCAGCAGCCAGAATCCTATCACGACAGGGATCTACAATGAGCAGTTCTTC CASSQNPITTGIYNEQFF
TRBJ1-2 TRBV25-1 - - TGTGCCAGCAGTGAAAGTTTGAGCGACTTTAACTATGGCTACACCTTC CASSESLSDFNYGYTF
TRBJ1-5 TRBV4-2 - TRBD1 TGTGCCAGCAGCCAAACATCGGGACAGCCTTATCAGCCCCAGCATTTT CASSQTSGQPYQPQHF
TRBJ1-3 TRBV28 - TRBD1 TGTGCCAGCAGTTCCCGGGACAGCGACCCGTTCTCTGGAAACACCATATATTTT CASSSRDSDPFSGNTIYF
TRBJ2-1 TRBV19 - TRBD2 TGTGCCAGTAGTATTTTGGCGGGAGGGCCACGAAATGAGCAGTTCTTC CASSILAGGPRNEQFF
TRBJ1-2 TRBV27 - TRBD1 TGTGCCAGCAGTTATGGACAGGGGAACTATGGCTACACCTTC CASSYGQGNYGYTF
TRBJ2-6 TRBV5-8 - - TGTGCCAGCAGCCCGCAGACAGGGAGGTGGGCTGGGGCCAACGTCCTGACTTTC CASSPQTGRWAGANVLTF
TRBJ2-2 TRBV2 - - TGTGCCAGCAGGCAGGAGGTACAGAACACCGGGGAGCTGTTTTTT CASRQEVQNTGELFF
TRBJ1-4 TRBV9 - - TGTGCCAGCAGCGAAAGTACAGTAAATGAAAAACTGTTTTTT CASSESTVNEKLFF
TRBJ2-7 TRBV7-2 once - TGTGCCAGCAGCTTATCGGGTGGATACGAGCAGTACTTC CASSLSGGYEQYF
TRBJ1-1 TRBV9 - - TGTGCCAGCAGCAGGGGCAAAATACCGAACACTGAAGCTTTCTTT CASSRGKIPNTEAFF
TRBJ2-7 TRBV27 - - TGTGCCAGCAGAACGGGCTCCTACGAGCAGTACTTC CASRTGSYEQYF
TRBJ2-5 TRBV7-9 - - TGTGCCAGCAGCCCCATAGCCCGACTAGGCTCTAATCAAGAGACCCAGTACTTC CASSPIARLGSNQETQYF
TRBJ2-1 TRBV5-1 - TRBD2 TGCGCCAGCAGCCAAGCGGGAGGGCCGGAGAATGAGCAGTTCTTC CASSQAGGPENEQFF
TRBJ2-5 TRBV7-2 - - TGTGCCAGCAGCTTAGCGGGAGGTACTGCGGAGACCCAGTACTTC CASSLAGGTAETQYF
TRBJ1-2 TRBV5-1 - TRBD1 TGCGCCAGCAGCTTGGCGACAGGGGGCGTCTATGGCTACACCTTC CASSLATGGVYGYTF
TRBJ1-2 TRBV28 few - TGTGCCAGCAGTATAGGGACAACTACAAGCACCTTC CASSIGTTTSTF
TRBJ2-1 TRBV10-3 - - TGTGCCATCGGCGGGGGCACCTCCTACAATGAGCAGTTCTTC CAIGGGTSYNEQFF
TRBJ2-3 TRBV9 once - TGTGCCAGCAGCGTAGAGCAGACAGGACGGGGAAGCACAGATACGCAGTATTTT CASSVEQTGRGSTDTQYF
TRBJ1-5 TRBV27 - - TGTGCCAGCGGCCCATTGGAGCAAGCTCAGCCCCAGCATTTT CASGPLEQAQPQHF